Below, one T cell receptor (beta chain) is given with its context. Its antigen is not yet known. The sample holds no much larger clone one base away, and base qualities are not on file. The immunoSEQ Assay, a bias-controlled multiplex PCR, was used to amplify TCRbeta CDR3 regions from genomic DNA. The paper's data handling went like this. The number of nucleated cells in each sample was estimated by amplification of reference gene primers within the assay. To quantify the absolute abundance of each unique TCRbeta CDR3 rearrangement, sequence reads were collapsed and filtered. Productive Simpson clonality was computed per sample as the square root of Simpson's diversity index over productive rearrangements. TCRdb's version of the immuneACCESS table is confined to in-frame rearrangements and falls short of the full clone set. An unresolved V gene accounts for under half of the shortfall where checked; the remainder is of unknown origin. D and trimming come from the DNA, and the V and J calls and clone size come from that table. In all, the sample holds some 170,000 clones, and roughly 89% of those were seen once. Just under 4% of the sample is in the top ten clones.

The data were obtained in a study of blood T cell repertoires in COVID-19 (dated by TCRdb to about 2020). Context from the whole study: Collaborator samples came from the United States, Italy and Spain and covered acute and convalescent phases of COVID-19. The prospective study material was composed of cDNA or gDNA derived from T cells, B-cell-depleted T cells, or PBMCs. Deeply sampled blood TCRbeta repertoires from subjects exposed to, actively infected with, or recovered from COVID-19 were included in the dataset. A freely available public database, intended as a resource for researchers studying the immune response to SARS-CoV-2, is where the repertoires were released. Samples were obtained from the ongoing ImmuneRACE study (first 160 participants) and from about 1,300 subjects provided by 6 global collaborators. Sample metadata almost always included a de-identified subject ID, COVID-19 status, age in years and sex. Where available, HLA class I and class II types were obtained from metadata supplied by the sample provider rather than from assay-based typing.

A second Seattle source provided samples from volunteer blood donors who had recovered from COVID-19. Whole blood was collected in K2EDTA tubes by collaborating institutions according to the institutions' own protocols. Collaborator samples were shipped for TCRbeta analysis as frozen whole blood, isolated PBMCs, or DNA extracted from either sample type. General findings and caveats noted by the study authors: The quantity of clinical and demographic metadata differed by source and by participant and was supplied without curation.

Material: peripheral blood. This clonotype was obtained from an older woman who had recovered from COVID-19.

This receptor has the CDR3 CASARKGDIQYF. DNA sequence: TGTGCCAGCGCGAGAAAGGGGGACATTCAGTACTTC. The chain employs TRBV6-5 and TRBJ2-4; matching of 6 bases hints at TRBD1 as the D gene. Looking up the germline V gene yields CDR1 MNHEY and CDR2 SVGAGI. V drops 8 bases and J drops 8 bases, leaving 13 bases in between. Measured from the cysteine to the phenylalanine, the CDR3 is 12 residues long. Only the CDR3 DNA stays, 36 bases, in frame from base 1.